One sample yielded the 10 T cell receptor beta chains listed below, sequenced in a study of metastatic and nonmetastatic thyroid tumors. TCRdb called clones again from the PCR reads with MiXCR. Among around 37,000 clones listed, 20% to 25% were seen once. All patients were untreated before thyroid surgery. Material: tumor tissue. Source of these receptors: a female donor with papillary thyroid cancer or a benign thyroid nodule (not recorded which). Some clones in this sample may be carry-over from other donors' samples.

The chain employs TRBV20-1 and TRBJ2-5, with D maybe TRBD1 (6 bases). This CDR3 has 14 amino acids. Germline loops: CDR1 DFQATT, CDR2 SNEGSKA (reference sequence). V lost 2 bases, J lost 4 bases, and 14 bases lay in between. As DNA, the CDR3 is TGCAGTGCTAGATCGGCCAGGGGCCTAGAGACCCAGTACTTC. This codes for CSARSARGLETQYF.

This clone has a handful of counts. The V and J genes are TRBV28 and TRBJ2-7; 7 nucleotides align to TRBD2. Germline CDR1 reads MDHEN; CDR2 reads SYDVKM. The CDR3 is 16 amino acids. With 0 bases clipped from V and 2 bases from J, the junction kept 7 bases outside the gene matches. CDR3 in amino acids: CASSLWGGLKTYEQYF. In nucleotides, the CDR3 is TGTGCCAGCAGTTTATGGGGGGGGTTGAAAACCTACGAGCAGTACTTC.

The table lists this clone with a few counts. The chain is built from TRBV6-2 or TRBV6-3 and TRBJ2-7, with TRBD1 as a possible D gene (5 bases). Looked up from germline, CDR1 is MNHEY and CDR2 is SVGEGT. The V and J ends lost 2 bases and 6 bases respectively, with 17 bases between them. CDR3 length: 15 amino acids. CDR3 coding DNA: TGTGCCAGCAGTTACAAGGCTTACCAGGGAAGCGAGCAGTACTTC. This codes for CASSYKAYQGSEQYF.

At least ten counts were recorded for this clone. This chain links TRBV11-1 with TRBJ1-1; D call uncertain. This CDR3 has 14 amino acids. Trimming shortened V by 5 bases and J by 1 base, and 11 bases separated the two germline ends. Looked up from germline, CDR1 is SGHAT and CDR2 is FQDESV (reference sequence). The CDR3 loop is CASSTRSGNTEAFF. The CDR3 DNA reads TGTGCCAGCAGCACCCGTTCAGGGAACACTGAAGCTTTCTTT.

In this sample, this clone turned up many times. The gene calls are TRBV10-3 and TRBJ2-3; the match to TRBD2 covers 7 bases. Germline V gene data show CDR1 as ENHRY and CDR2 as SYGVKD. Germline trimming cut 4 bases from V and 1 base from J; bases unmatched to any gene: 2. This CDR3 contains 14 residues. CDR3 sequence (DNA): TGTGCCATCAGTGGTACTAGCGGCACAGATACGCAGTATTTT. It specifies CAISGTSGTDTQYF.

The chain links TRBV6-1 to TRBJ2-2; D perhaps matches TRBD2 (7 bases). The V end lost 5 bases, the J end lost 3 bases, and 16 bases lay between the germline ends. The CDR3 has 16 residues. Germline V gene lookup returns CDR1 MNHNS and CDR2 SASEGT. The CDR3: CASSLGGGQYTGELFF. Written as DNA, the CDR3 is TGTGCCAGCAGTCTAGGGGGGGGGCAATACACCGGGGAGCTGTTTTTT.

This clone was recorded at least ten times. The genes are TRBV2 and TRBJ1-5; a weak D match, TRBD1 (6 bases). The CDR3 is 15 amino acids. The germline V gene has CDR1 SNHLY and CDR2 FYNNEI. Trimming cost V 6 bases and J 5 bases, with 17 bases left between them. CDR3 in amino acids: CASRYDGQPDQPQHF. CDR3 nucleotide sequence: TGTGCCAGCAGGTACGACGGACAGCCAGATCAGCCCCAGCATTTT.

This clone was counted many times. The rearrangement links TRBV12-3 or TRBV12-4 to TRBJ2-3; maybe TRBD1 (8 bases). The germline V and J ends were trimmed by 5 bases and 5 bases, with 17 bases remaining between them. CDR3 length: 15 amino acids. CDR3 residues: CASSGGQGGIDTQYF. The CDR3 nucleotides read TGTGCCAGCAGTGGCGGACAGGGAGGGATAGATACGCAGTATTTT.

In its sample, this clone was seen a few times. The genes are TRBV27 and TRBJ2-7; D not certain. The germline CDR1 and CDR2 sequences are MNHEY and SMNVEV (reference sequence). Trimming removed 6 bases from V and 3 bases from J, with 9 bases in between. The CDR3 runs 12 residues. CDR3 sequence reads: CASRHQNYEQYF. In nucleotides, the CDR3 is TGTGCCAGCAGACATCAAAACTACGAGCAGTACTTC.

This clone was found a few times. CDR3 in DNA: TGTGCCAGCAGTCCGAGCTTGACTTACGAGCAGTACTTC. Protein: CASSPSLTYEQYF. V usage is TRBV28 and J usage is TRBJ2-7, with D uncertain. Germline CDR1 and CDR2: MDHEN and SYDVKM. The CDR3 extends over 13 amino acids. Trimming cost V 5 bases and J 4 bases, with 12 bases left between them.